The 23 T cell receptor beta chains below all came from one sample that was sequenced in a study of glioma-infiltrating T cells. The iRepertoire nested amplicon-rescue multiplex PCR amplified TCR alpha and beta CDR3s from RNA. TCRdb independently ran MiXCR on the multiplex PCR reads; one entry per CDR3 protein. The sample holds approximately 18,000 distinct CDR3 sequences, 58% seen once. Sequencing used glioma tissue, nonneoplastic brain tissue, or PBMCs (not recorded which). The receptors were sampled from a human donor with low-grade glioma or glioblastoma, undergoing nonglioma brain surgery, or in good health (not recorded which).

The chain links TRBV6-1 to TRBJ1-3; TRBD1 is a possible D gene (6 bases). Germline V CDR1 and CDR2: MNHNS, SASEGT. V shed 6 bases and J shed 0 bases, with 18 bases lying between them. This CDR3 has 17 amino acids. In nucleotides, the CDR3 is TGTGCCAGCAGACTCCAGGCAGGGGTGAGCTCTGGAAACACCATATATTTT. Translating it yields CASRLQAGVSSGNTIYF.

The chain is built from TRBV7-3 and TRBJ2-2, with TRBD1 identical over 8 bases. Germline assignment: CDR1 SGHTA and CDR2 FQGTGA. The CDR3 length is 15 residues. Trimming at V came to 5 bases and at J to 5 bases, leaving 7 bases not matched to a gene. CDR3 DNA sequence: TGTGCCAGCAGCCCCGGACAGGGAACAACCGGGGAGCTGTTTTTT. It specifies CASSPGQGTTGELFF.

The chain joins TRBV27 to TRBJ2-5; D might be TRBD1 (6 bases). From germline, CDR1 is MNHEY and CDR2 SMNVEV (reference sequence). CDR3 length: 14 amino acids. Trimming stripped 6 bases from V and 11 bases from J, with 22 bases between. CDR3 DNA sequence: TGTGCCAGCAGCAACGAAAGATTTAGGGGGACGCAGTACTTC. Translating it yields CASSNERFRGTQYF.

CDR3 in amino acids: CASSQPHGGRLEAFF. The CDR3 DNA follows: TGTGCCAGCAGTCAACCCCACGGGGGGCGATTGGAAGCTTTCTTT. The rearrangement joins TRBV2 to TRBJ1-1; weak D call: TRBD1 (6 bases). Germline lookup yields CDR1 SNHLY and CDR2 FYNNEI. The CDR3 consists of 15 residues. V lost 5 bases and J 8 bases, leaving 21 bases between the germline ends.

The gene calls are TRBV6-8 and TRBJ1-3, with D tentatively TRBD1 (6 bases). Between the trimmed V and J ends, which lost 3 bases and 0 bases, there was a span of 15 bases. Germline V CDR1 and CDR2: MNHGY, SAAAGT. There are 17 residues in the CDR3. Here the CDR3 reads CASSYPAGTYSGNTIYF. CDR3 coding DNA: TGTGCCAGCAGTTATCCCGCCGGGACATACTCTGGAAACACCATATATTTT.

J is TRBJ2-2 and V is TRBV4-2; 10 positions agree with TRBD1. The length of the CDR3 is 16 residues. The germline gives CDR1 LGHNA, CDR2 YNFKEQ. Trimming took 4 bases from V and 4 from J; bases not matched to a gene: 6. DNA for the CDR3: TGTGCCAGCAGCCGGGACAGGGGCGGTGGCACCGGGGAGCTGTTTTTT. The encoded protein is CASSRDRGGGTGELFF.

The genes are TRBV6-2 or TRBV6-3 and TRBJ2-1; D is ambiguous. Germline V gene data show CDR1 as MNHEY and CDR2 as SVGEGT. Trimming stripped 0 bases from V and 4 bases from J, with 4 bases between. This CDR3 comprises 13 residues. CDR3 in DNA: TGTGCCAGCAGTTACTCCGGGTACAATGAGCAGTTCTTC. The encoded protein is CASSYSGYNEQFF.

This clonotype came up once. The V call is TRBV28, the J call TRBJ1-2; D possibly corresponds to TRBD1 (5 bases). The germline gives CDR1 MDHEN, CDR2 SYDVKM. The length of the CDR3 is 17 residues. V was clipped by 4 bases and J by 0 bases, with 18 bases between them. This chain's CDR3 is CASSSPSGFLANYGYTF. The DNA of the CDR3 is TGTGCCAGCAGTTCCCCTTCAGGGTTTTTAGCTAACTATGGCTACACCTTC.

The rearrangement joins TRBV28 to TRBJ2-5; a possible D gene is TRBD2 (6 bases). Per germline, CDR1 MDHEN and CDR2 SYDVKM. The V end was cut by 4 bases, the J end by 2 bases, with 11 bases between. The CDR3 contains 14 residues. The CDR3: CASSSGTSQETQYF. CDR3 coding DNA: TGTGCCAGCAGTTCCGGGACTTCGCAAGAGACCCAGTACTTC.

The rearrangement joins TRBV6-2 or TRBV6-3 to TRBJ2-7; D unresolved. The CDR3 sequence is 15 residues long. The V end lost 4 bases, the J end lost 0 bases, and 13 bases lay between the germline ends. Per the germline V gene, CDR1 is MNHEY and CDR2 is SVGEGT. CDR3 nucleotide sequence: TGTGCCAGCAGTTCCGGACGAGCAACCTCCTACGAGCAGTACTTC. Protein: CASSSGRATSYEQYF.

V and J are TRBV11-2 and TRBJ2-7, with TRBD1 identical over 10 bases. This CDR3 is built from 17 residues. Losses at the gene ends were 5 bases for V and 5 bases for J; bases not matched to a gene: 15. CDR1 is SGHAT and CDR2 is FQNNGV in the germline V gene. CDR3 sequence: CASSPKGQGQGTNEQYF. DNA of the CDR3: TGTGCCAGCAGCCCAAAAGGTCAGGGACAGGGGACAAACGAGCAGTACTTC. The full variable domain, rest sourced from reference TRBV11-2 and TRBJ2-7, is EAGVAQSPRYKIIEKRQSVAFWCNPISGHATLYWYQQILGQGPKLLIQFQNNGVVDDSQLPKDRFSAERLKGVDSTLKIQPAKLEDSAVYLCASSPKGQGQGTNEQYFGPGTRLTVT.

The V and J genes are TRBV27 and TRBJ1-1; D remains unclear. CDR1 is MNHEY and CDR2 is SMNVEV in the germline V gene (reference sequence). The CDR3 runs to 14 residues. The V end lost 2 bases, the J end lost 2 bases, and 9 bases lay between the germline ends. The CDR3 DNA is TGTGCCAGCAGTTTAGCAGGCCCCAACACTGAAGCTTTCTTT. Translated: CASSLAGPNTEAFF.

The chain links TRBV20-1 to TRBJ1-1; D possibly corresponds to TRBD1 (5 bases). The CDR3 contains 12 residues. Germline V gene lookup returns CDR1 DFQATT and CDR2 SNEGSKA (reference sequence). V dropped 1 base and J dropped 5 bases, with 8 bases sitting between them. This CDR3 reads CSARVRGTEAFF. The CDR3 bases are TGCAGTGCTAGAGTGAGGGGAACTGAAGCTTTCTTT.

Regarding this clonotype: At one boundary the junction diverges from the germline segment, which might be a read error. The chain couples TRBV18 to TRBJ1-2, with D hard to call. Germline V gene data show CDR1 as KGHSH and CDR2 as LQKENI. The CDR3 length is 14 residues. The chain's CDR3 is CASLPDVYGYGYTF. The CDR3 nucleotides read TGTGCCAGCTTACCAGATGTGTACGGGTATGGCTACACCTTC.

As to this clonotype: A clone one base away is much larger, so this may be a read error. This chain joins TRBV14 and TRBJ2-3; D perhaps matches TRBD2 (6 bases). The CDR3 has 15 residues. CDR1 and CDR2 (germline): SGHDN, FVKESK. V was trimmed by 5 bases and J by 0 bases, leaving 12 bases between them. CDR3 amino acids: CASSTLALSTDTQYF. DNA for the CDR3: TGTGCCAGCAGCACTCTAGCGTTAAGCACAGATACGCAGTATTTT.

By sample fraction, this clonotype is medium-sized. The chain has TRBV27 and TRBJ2-2; 7 bases map to TRBD2. Germline lookup yields CDR1 MNHEY and CDR2 SMNVEV (reference sequence). Trimming at V came to 6 bases and at J to 4 bases, leaving 5 bases not matched to a gene. The CDR3 extends over 14 amino acids. The CDR3 loop is CASRPLASTGELFF. For the CDR3, the DNA is TGTGCCAGCAGGCCACTAGCGTCCACCGGGGAGCTGTTTTTT.

The V gene is TRBV7-9, the J gene TRBJ1-1; D is unresolved. The CDR3 loop spans 13 amino acids. Germline V gene lookup returns CDR1 SEHNR and CDR2 FQNEAQ (reference sequence). The ends were cut back, 5 bases at V and 4 bases at J, with 11 bases in the middle. This CDR3 reads CASSPPASTEAFF. The DNA of the CDR3 is TGTGCCAGCAGCCCCCCAGCGAGCACTGAAGCTTTCTTT.

This clonotype is a singleton in its sample. The chain combines TRBV6-2 or TRBV6-3 with TRBJ1-1, with D uncertain. The CDR3 has 13 residues. The germline gives CDR1 MNHEY, CDR2 SVGEGT. With 4 bases removed from V and 3 bases from J, the gap between germline ends came to 9 bases. In nucleotides, the CDR3 is TGTGCCAGCAGTTGCCAGCCATACACTGAAGCTTTCTTT. Amino acids: CASSCQPYTEAFF.

CDR3 nucleotide sequence: TGTGCCAGCAGTCCCAGACAGTCCAGCTCCTACGAGCAGTACTTC. Its translation is CASSPRQSSSYEQYF. V gene TRBV6-1 combines with J gene TRBJ2-7, with D perhaps TRBD1 (5 bases). The CDR3 is 15 residues long. Per the germline V gene, CDR1 is MNHNS and CDR2 is SASEGT. The ends were cut back, 5 bases at V and 0 bases at J, with 14 bases in the middle.

The chain joins TRBV30 to TRBJ1-1; D might be TRBD1 (5 bases). CDR3 length: 12 residues. The V and J ends lost 7 bases and 4 bases respectively, with 13 bases between them. From germline, CDR1 is GTSNPN and CDR2 SVGIG (reference sequence). This CDR3 is CAFLGDGTEAFF. In nucleotides, the CDR3 is TGTGCCTTTCTAGGGGATGGCACTGAAGCTTTCTTT.

Turning to this clonotype: A read error may produce the germline difference seen at one junction end. This chain links TRBV6-1 with TRBJ2-1; 8 positions match TRBD2. Germline V gene data show CDR1 as MNHNS and CDR2 as SASEGT. CDR3 length: 15 residues. Here the CDR3 reads CASSSGEREWNEKFF. DNA of the CDR3: TGTGCCAGCAGTTCTGGGGAGCGGGAGTGGAATGAGAAGTTCTTC.

This chain joins TRBV18 and TRBJ1-6; TRBD1 matches 7 bases. This CDR3 contains 16 residues. J was trimmed by 5 bases and V by 4 bases; bases with no gene match: 8. Per germline, CDR1 KGHSH and CDR2 LQKENI. CDR3 sequence (DNA): TGTGCCAGCTCACTTATTCGGGACAGCCATAATTCACCCCTCCACTTT. Amino acid sequence: CASSLIRDSHNSPLHF.

J is TRBJ1-1 and V is TRBV5-1, with unresolved D. The CDR3 totals 14 residues. CDR1 and CDR2 from the germline V gene are SGHRS and YFSETQ. V was clipped by 1 base and J by 1 base, with 8 bases between them. CDR3 in amino acids: CASSLRTTNTEAFF. The CDR3 DNA reads TGCGCCAGCAGCTTGCGTACAACGAACACTGAAGCTTTCTTT.